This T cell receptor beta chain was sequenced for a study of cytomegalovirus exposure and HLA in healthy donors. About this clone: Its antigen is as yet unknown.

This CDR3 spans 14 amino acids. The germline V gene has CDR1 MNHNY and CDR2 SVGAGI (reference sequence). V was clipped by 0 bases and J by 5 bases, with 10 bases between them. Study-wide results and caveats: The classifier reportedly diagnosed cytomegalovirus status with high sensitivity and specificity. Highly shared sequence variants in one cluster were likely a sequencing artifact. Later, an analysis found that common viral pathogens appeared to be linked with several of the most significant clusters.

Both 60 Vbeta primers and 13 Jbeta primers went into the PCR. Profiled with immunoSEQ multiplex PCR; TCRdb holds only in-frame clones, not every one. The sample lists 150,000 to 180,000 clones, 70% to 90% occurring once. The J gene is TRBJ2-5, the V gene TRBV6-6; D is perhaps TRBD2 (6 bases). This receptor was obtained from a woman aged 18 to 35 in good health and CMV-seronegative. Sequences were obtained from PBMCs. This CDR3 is CASSYSEGRETQYF. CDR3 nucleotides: TGTGCCAGCAGTTACTCGGAGGGTCGGGAGACCCAGTACTTC.